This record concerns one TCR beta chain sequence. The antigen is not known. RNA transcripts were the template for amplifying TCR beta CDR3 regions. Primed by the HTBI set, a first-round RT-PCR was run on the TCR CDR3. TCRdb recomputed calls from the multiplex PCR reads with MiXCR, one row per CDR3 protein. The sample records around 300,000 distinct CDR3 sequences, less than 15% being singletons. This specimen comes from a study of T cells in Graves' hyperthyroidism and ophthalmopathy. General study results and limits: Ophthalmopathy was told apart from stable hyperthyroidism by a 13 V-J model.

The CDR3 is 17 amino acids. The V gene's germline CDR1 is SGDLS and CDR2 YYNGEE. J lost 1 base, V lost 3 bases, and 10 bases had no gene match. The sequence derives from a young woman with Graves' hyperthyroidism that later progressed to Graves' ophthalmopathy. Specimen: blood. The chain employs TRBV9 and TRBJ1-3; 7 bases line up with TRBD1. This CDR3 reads CASSGGGQPASGNTIYF. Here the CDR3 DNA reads TGTGCCAGCAGCGGTGGGGGACAGCCAGCATCTGGAAACACCATATATTTT. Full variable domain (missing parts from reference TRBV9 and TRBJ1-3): DSGVTQTPKHLITATGQRVTLRCSPRSGDLSVYWYQQSLDQGLQFLIQYYNGEERAKGNILERFSAQQFPDLHSELNLSSLELGDSALYFCASSGGGQPASGNTIYFGEGSWLTVV.